The 32 T cell receptor beta chains below all came from one sample that was sequenced in a study of T cells in localized non-small cell lung cancer. Clones were sequenced by immunoSEQ multiplex PCR, and TCRdb holds only the in-frame ones, with some missing. This table has tens of thousands of clones, 83% appearing once. The specimen comprised PBMCs, sampled before any cancer treatment. The receptors were gathered from a man aged 35 to 69 with stage II lung adenocarcinoma.

This clone was seen a handful of times. This sequence joins TRBV7-6 and TRBJ1-5; D is undetermined. The CDR3 is 13 amino acids. The germline V gene has CDR1 SGHVS and CDR2 FNYEAQ. V was trimmed by 1 base and J by 7 bases, leaving 8 bases between them. Written as DNA, the CDR3 is TGTGCCAGCAGCTTAGTAGGAGAGCAGCCCCAGCATTTT. Protein sequence: CASSLVGEQPQHF.

The V call is TRBV6-5, the J call TRBJ1-2; the D is unclear. Trimming took off 6 bases at V and 0 bases at J, with 5 bases between the two ends. Per the germline V gene, CDR1 is MNHEY and CDR2 is SVGAGI. This CDR3 has 12 amino acids. The CDR3 here is CASRGSNYGYTF. CDR3 DNA sequence: TGTGCCAGCAGGGGATCTAACTATGGCTACACCTTC.

This clone was seen only once. The chain has TRBV11-2 and TRBJ1-5; 8 bases map to TRBD1. This CDR3 comprises 15 residues. Germline V gives CDR1 SGHAT, CDR2 FQNNGV. V lost 5 bases to trimming and J lost 6 bases; unmatched junction nucleotides: 9. The CDR3 reads CASSTDRGGFQPQHF. The DNA of the CDR3 is TGTGCCAGCAGCACCGACAGGGGTGGATTTCAGCCCCAGCATTTT.

This chain links TRBV28 with TRBJ1-1, with 7 bases fitting TRBD1. Trimming cost V 2 bases and J 3 bases; bases outside gene matches: 6. The germline gives CDR1 MDHEN, CDR2 SYDVKM. This CDR3 is built from 15 residues. The CDR3 region has the DNA TGTGCCAGCAGTTTAACCTCAGACAGGGACACTGAAGCTTTCTTT. Protein sequence: CASSLTSDRDTEAFF.

The rearrangement uses TRBV4-2 and TRBJ2-5, with 10 bases fitting TRBD2. The length of the CDR3 is 19 residues. Per germline, CDR1 LGHNA and CDR2 YNFKEQ. V was pared by 0 bases and J by 5 bases, with 15 bases of the junction left unmatched. CDR3 region: CASSQDALASGRIWETQYF. DNA of the CDR3: TGTGCCAGCAGCCAAGATGCGTTGGCTAGCGGGAGAATCTGGGAGACCCAGTACTTC.

The chain couples TRBV28 to TRBJ1-2, with a tentative D call TRBD1 (5 bases). The germline V gene encodes CDR1 MDHEN and CDR2 SYDVKM. V gave up 3 bases and J gave up 3 bases, with 14 bases separating them. CDR3 size: 15 residues. The chain's CDR3 is CASSFRAPGDYGYTF. In DNA, the CDR3 is TGTGCCAGCAGTTTCAGGGCTCCGGGAGACTATGGCTACACCTTC.

This clone has more than one count but fewer than ten. This chain joins TRBV11-3 and TRBJ2-7; 8 bases match TRBD2. Per the germline V gene, CDR1 is SGHNT and CDR2 is YENEEA. V dropped 5 bases and J dropped 6; count of bases not matched to a gene: 6. The CDR3 has 13 amino acids. CDR3 sequence reads: CASSTGLDGEQYF. The CDR3 DNA is TGTGCCAGCAGCACGGGACTAGACGGCGAGCAGTACTTC. Supplemented by reference TRBV11-3 and TRBJ2-7, the full variable domain reads EAGVVQSPRYKIIEKKQPVAFWCNPISGHNTLYWYLQNLGQGPELLIRYENEEAVDDSQLPKDRFSAERLKGVDSTLKIQPAELGDSAVYLCASSTGLDGEQYFGPGTRLTVT.

This chain links TRBV5-1 with TRBJ1-1, with D tentatively TRBD1 (5 bases). V gave up 4 bases and J gave up 6 bases, with 22 bases separating them. Germline CDR1 is SGHRS and CDR2 is YFSETQ. The CDR3 covers 16 residues. Here the CDR3 reads CASSPKVDTGVPEAFF. The CDR3 DNA is TGCGCCAGCAGCCCAAAGGTGGACACCGGTGTTCCTGAAGCTTTCTTT.

This chain connects TRBV15 to TRBJ2-1, with D maybe TRBD2 (5 bases). CDR3 size: 14 residues. The germline V and J ends were trimmed by 5 bases and 7 bases, with 15 bases remaining between them. Per the germline V gene, CDR1 is LNHNV and CDR2 is YYDKDF (reference sequence). As DNA, the CDR3 is TGTGCCACCAGCGGCGGTTTAGCGTGGAATGAGCAGTTCTTC. Residues: CATSGGLAWNEQFF.

This rearrangement joins TRBV6-5 to TRBJ2-5; a weak D match, TRBD2 (6 bases). V dropped 0 bases and J dropped 4 bases, with 12 bases sitting between them. CDR1 MNHEY and CDR2 SVGAGI come from the germline V gene. The CDR3 contains 15 residues. The CDR3 protein is CASSYSWGDSETQYF. The CDR3 DNA sequence: TGTGCCAGCAGTTACTCCTGGGGGGATTCAGAGACCCAGTACTTC.

V is TRBV6-5 and J is TRBJ1-5, with 7 bases fitting TRBD1. V lost 6 bases to trimming and J lost 7 bases; unmatched junction nucleotides: 6. Germline CDR1 MNHEY, CDR2 SVGAGI. The CDR3 runs 13 residues. The CDR3 reads CASSVQGNQPQHF. The CDR3 coding sequence is TGTGCCAGCAGCGTACAGGGGAACCAGCCCCAGCATTTT.

J is TRBJ2-2 and V is TRBV15, with 9 bases that match TRBD1. V lost 3 bases, J lost 9 bases, and 5 bases stayed unmatched. Germline V gives CDR1 LNHNV, CDR2 YYDKDF (reference sequence). CDR3 length: 14 amino acids. The CDR3 protein is CATSRDRGPRELFF. The CDR3 DNA is TGTGCCACCAGCAGGGACAGGGGTCCCCGGGAGCTGTTTTTT.

The chain uses TRBV7-8 and TRBJ1-4; 8 bases map to TRBD1. The V gene end was trimmed by 0 bases and the J gene end by 6 bases; junction bases not matched to a gene: 6. Germline CDR1 and CDR2: SGHVS and FQNEAQ. The CDR3 sequence is 16 residues long. CDR3 loop: CASSLARTGRYEKLFF. The CDR3 DNA sequence: TGTGCCAGCAGCTTAGCGAGGACAGGGAGATATGAAAAACTGTTTTTT. Combining the CDR3 with reference TRBV7-8 and TRBJ1-4 gives the whole variable domain GAGVSQSPRYKVAKRGQDVALRCDPISGHVSLFWYQQALGQGPEFLTYFQNEAQLDKSGLPSDRFFAERPEGSVSTLKIQRTQQEDSAVYLCASSLARTGRYEKLFFGSGTQLSVL.

The chain links TRBV2 to TRBJ2-7, with unresolved D. Trimming removed 5 bases from V and 3 bases from J, with 5 bases in between. This CDR3 is 11 amino acids long. Per the germline V gene, CDR1 is SNHLY and CDR2 is FYNNEI. The CDR3 DNA reads as TGTGCCAGCAGTTACGGCTACGAGCAGTACTTC. Residues: CASSYGYEQYF.

By sample fraction, this clone is medium-sized. The gene calls are TRBV6-5 and TRBJ2-7, with unresolved D. Trimming removed 0 bases at V and 2 bases at J, with 8 bases between. Germline-derived CDR1 and CDR2 are MNHEY and SVGAGI. This CDR3 has 14 residues. Here the CDR3 reads CASSYSAVTYEQYF. The CDR3 coding sequence is TGTGCCAGCAGTTACTCGGCAGTTACCTACGAGCAGTACTTC.

The chain links TRBV9 to TRBJ2-3; D remains unclear. V was pared by 6 bases and J by 6 bases, with 17 bases between. Germline-derived CDR1 and CDR2 are SGDLS and YYNGEE. The CDR3 spans 14 residues. The CDR3 here is CASNQKGFSDTQYF. CDR3 DNA sequence: TGTGCCAGCAACCAAAAGGGATTCTCGGATACGCAGTATTTT.

J is TRBJ2-3 and V is TRBV6-1, with 8 positions matching TRBD1. From germline, CDR1 is MNHNS and CDR2 SASEGT. The CDR3 consists of 14 residues. V shed 5 bases and J 4 bases; nucleotides not matched to a gene: 5. CDR3 residues: CASSSGGSPDTQYF. The CDR3 nucleotides are TGTGCCAGCAGTTCAGGGGGCTCCCCAGATACGCAGTATTTT.

CDR3 in DNA: TGTGCCTGGAGTATAGGGTGGACTAGCGGGTACTACAATGAGCAGTTCTTC. Its protein product is CAWSIGWTSGYYNEQFF. The V and J genes are TRBV30 and TRBJ2-1; 11 bases align to TRBD2. The V and J ends lost 2 bases and 3 bases, in that order; junction bases with no gene match: 9. This CDR3 comprises 17 residues. Germline V gene lookup returns CDR1 GTSNPN and CDR2 SVGIG (reference sequence).

The J gene is TRBJ1-2, the V gene TRBV4-3; no clear D. Trimming cost V 0 bases and J 10 bases, with 15 bases left between them. The germline V gene has CDR1 LGHNA and CDR2 YSLEER. The CDR3 is 14 amino acids. The DNA for the CDR3 is TGCGCCAGCAGCCAAGATTTCGCCGAGACTTACTACACCTTC. This encodes CASSQDFAETYYTF.

As regards this clone: The junction differs from germline at one of its ends, possibly a read error. The chain uses TRBV4-3 and TRBJ2-1; 13 bases map to TRBD2. Germline V lookup: CDR1 LGHNA, CDR2 YSLEER. The CDR3 totals 18 residues. The CDR3 DNA follows: TGCGCCAGCAGTCAAGGGCAACTAGCGGGAGGGCCCCACAATGAGCAGTTCTTC. Its translation is CASSQGQLAGGPHNEQFF.

By proportion, this clone is medium-sized. The chain links TRBV6-6 to TRBJ1-1; D remains unclear. V was trimmed by 4 bases and J by 4 bases, leaving 10 bases between them. Germline lookup yields CDR1 MNHNY and CDR2 SVGAGI (reference sequence). There are 13 residues in the CDR3. The CDR3 DNA is TGTGCCAGCAGTTTTGCCAAAGGCACTGAAGCTTTCTTT. Protein product: CASSFAKGTEAFF.

The V call is TRBV5-1, the J call TRBJ1-1; D is perhaps TRBD1 (5 bases). CDR3 length: 17 amino acids. Trimming removed 0 bases from V and 4 bases from J, with 19 bases in between. Germline lookup yields CDR1 SGHRS and CDR2 YFSETQ. CDR3 sequence: CASSLEVIGVGSTEAFF. The CDR3 DNA follows: TGCGCCAGCAGCTTGGAAGTGATAGGGGTGGGAAGCACTGAAGCTTTCTTT. Full variable domain (rest looked up from reference TRBV5-1 and TRBJ1-1): KAGVTQTPRYLIKTRGQQVTLSCSPISGHRSVSWYQQTPGQGLQFLFEYFSETQRNKGNFPGRFSGRQFSNSRSEMNVSTLELGDSALYLCASSLEVIGVGSTEAFFGQGTRLTVV.

V and J are TRBV7-8 and TRBJ2-3; the D is unclear. CDR1 SGHVS and CDR2 FQNEAQ come from the germline V gene. V was trimmed by 7 bases and J by 6 bases, leaving 8 bases between them. This CDR3 is 11 amino acids long. The CDR3 spells CASKLGDTQYF. The CDR3 DNA follows: TGTGCCAGCAAACTGGGGGATACGCAGTATTTT.

The chain has TRBV5-6 and TRBJ2-6, with D hard to call. Trimming removed 7 bases at V and 3 bases at J, with 14 bases between. Germline CDR1 is SGHDT and CDR2 is YYEEEE. The CDR3 spans 15 residues. The CDR3 nucleotides are TGTGCCAGCTCAGCTTGGGGTTATGGGGCCAACGTCCTGACTTTC. Its translation is CASSAWGYGANVLTF. The complete variable domain, with remaining parts taken from reference TRBV5-6 and TRBJ2-6, reads DAGVTQSPTHLIKTRGQQVTLRCSPKSGHDTVSWYQQALGQGPQFIFQYYEEEERQRGNFPDRFSGHQFPNYSSELNVNALLLGDSALYLCASSAWGYGANVLTFGAGSRLTVL.

The chain's CDR3 is CASSDRTFSYEQYF. The CDR3 bases are TGTGCCAGCAGTGACAGAACATTCTCCTACGAGCAGTACTTC. The chain combines TRBV6-1 with TRBJ2-7; unclear D gene. The CDR3 contains 14 residues. Germline CDR1 is MNHNS and CDR2 is SASEGT. Trimming pared 3 bases from V and 0 bases from J, leaving 9 bases between.

The CDR3 DNA sequence: TGTGCCAGCGCCCAAGGACAGGGAGGCACAGATACGCAGTATTTT. This sequence encodes CASAQGQGGTDTQYF. This rearrangement joins TRBV2 to TRBJ2-3; 8 bases align to TRBD1. The germline V gene has CDR1 SNHLY and CDR2 FYNNEI. J lost 1 base, V lost 8 bases, and 8 bases had no gene match. The CDR3 has 15 residues.

The chain has TRBV6-6 and TRBJ2-7; no definite D call. Trimming pared 6 bases from V and 3 bases from J, leaving 15 bases between. The CDR3 contains 14 residues. In germline, CDR1 is MNHNY, CDR2 SVGAGI (reference sequence). The CDR3 nucleotides read TGTGCCAGCAGATTGGACGACTCCCGCTACGAGCAGTACTTC. This gives the protein CASRLDDSRYEQYF.

The gene calls are TRBV7-2 and TRBJ2-1; either TRBD1 or TRBD2 may fit D (5 bases each). Germline V gene data show CDR1 as SGHTA and CDR2 as FQGNSA. Trimming stripped 5 bases from V and 10 bases from J, with 21 bases between. The CDR3 length is 15 residues. Here the CDR3 DNA reads TGTGCCAGCAGCCCCCCCACCGGGGCGGCTAGGGAGCAGTTCTTC. Amino acids: CASSPPTGAAREQFF.

The V call is TRBV6-5, the J call TRBJ2-2, with 8 bases lining up with TRBD2. The CDR3 sequence is 14 residues long. J lost 4 bases, V lost 5 bases, and 3 bases had no gene match. Germline CDR1 reads MNHEY; CDR2 reads SVGAGI. The CDR3 loop is CASSGLASTGELFF. The CDR3 bases are TGTGCCAGCAGTGGACTAGCATCCACCGGGGAGCTGTTTTTT.

The rearrangement uses TRBV27 and TRBJ1-1; a possible D gene is TRBD1 (5 bases). This CDR3 is built from 13 residues. CDR1 MNHEY and CDR2 SMNVEV come from the germline V gene (reference sequence). The V end lost 5 bases, the J end lost 8 bases, and 15 bases lay between the germline ends. The DNA for the CDR3 is TGTGCCAGCAGTCCACTTATTAGGGGAGAAGCTTTCTTT. Amino acid sequence: CASSPLIRGEAFF.

The chain couples TRBV28 to TRBJ2-7; 14 bases are a match to TRBD2. Germline CDR1 is MDHEN and CDR2 is SYDVKM. Trimming removed 10 bases from V and 8 bases from J; junction bases left unmatched: 10. The CDR3 consists of 14 residues. CDR3 sequence: CATGTSGSIPQQYF. DNA for the CDR3: TGTGCCACAGGGACTAGCGGGAGTATACCCCAGCAGTACTTC.

V and J are TRBV2 and TRBJ2-1, with D hard to call. The CDR3 is 13 amino acids. Per the germline V gene, CDR1 is SNHLY and CDR2 is FYNNEI. Trimming stripped 7 bases from V and 5 bases from J, with 12 bases between. The CDR3 DNA sequence: TGTGCCAGCACCCGCGGCAGGCACAATGAGCAGTTCTTC. Its translation is CASTRGRHNEQFF.